The TCR beta chain described here comes from a study of cytomegalovirus exposure and HLA in healthy donors. PCR used 60 Vbeta primers and 13 Jbeta primers. Assay used: immunoSEQ multiplex PCR; TCRdb lists only in-frame clones, some missing. The top ten clones hold roughly 1.6% of a sample with some 60,000 clones, 83% of them seen once. The ends lost 3 bases at V and 2 bases at J; junction bases unmatched: 5. The CDR3 runs 15 residues. Germline V gives CDR1 MDHEN, CDR2 SYDVKM. This chain joins TRBV28 and TRBJ2-5; 8 nucleotides match TRBD2. The material sequenced was PBMCs. The receptor was derived from a human donor in good health. CDR3 in amino acids: CASSFAGGKQETQYF. CDR3 coding DNA: TGTGCCAGCAGTTTCGCGGGAGGAAAACAAGAGACCCAGTACTTC.